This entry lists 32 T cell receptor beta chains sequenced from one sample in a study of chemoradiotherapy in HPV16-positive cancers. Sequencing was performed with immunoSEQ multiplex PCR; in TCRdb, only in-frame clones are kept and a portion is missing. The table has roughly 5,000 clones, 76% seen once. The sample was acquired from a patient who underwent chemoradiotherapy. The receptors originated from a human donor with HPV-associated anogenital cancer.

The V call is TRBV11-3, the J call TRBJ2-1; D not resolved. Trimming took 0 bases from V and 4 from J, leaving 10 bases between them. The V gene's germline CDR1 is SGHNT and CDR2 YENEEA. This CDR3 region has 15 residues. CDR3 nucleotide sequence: TGTGCCAGCAGCTTAGACGCCACAGCTTACAATGAGCAGTTCTTC. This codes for CASSLDATAYNEQFF.

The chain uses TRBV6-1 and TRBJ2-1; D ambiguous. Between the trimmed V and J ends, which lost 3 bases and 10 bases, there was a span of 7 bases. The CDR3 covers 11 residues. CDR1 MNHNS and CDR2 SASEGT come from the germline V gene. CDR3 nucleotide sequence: TGTGCCAGCAGTGATCCCACCGAGCAGTTCTTC. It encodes CASSDPTEQFF.

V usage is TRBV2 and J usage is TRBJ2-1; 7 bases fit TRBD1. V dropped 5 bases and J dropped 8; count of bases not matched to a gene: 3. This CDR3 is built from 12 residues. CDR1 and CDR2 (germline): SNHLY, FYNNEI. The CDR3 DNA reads TGTGCCAGCAGTAAAACAGGGGATGAGCAGTTCTTC. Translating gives CASSKTGDEQFF.

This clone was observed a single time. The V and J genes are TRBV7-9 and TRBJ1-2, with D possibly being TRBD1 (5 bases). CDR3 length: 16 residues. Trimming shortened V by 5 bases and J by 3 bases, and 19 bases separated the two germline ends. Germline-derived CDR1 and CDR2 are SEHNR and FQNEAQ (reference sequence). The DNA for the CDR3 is TGTGCCAGCAGCGGCGCAGTCCAGGGTAGGCACTATGGCTACACCTTC. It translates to CASSGAVQGRHYGYTF. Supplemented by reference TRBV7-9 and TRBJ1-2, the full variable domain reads DTGVSQNPRHKITKRGQNVTFRCDPISEHNRLYWYRQTLGQGPEFLTYFQNEAQLEKSRLLSDRFSAERPKGSFSTLEIQRTEQGDSAMYLCASSGAVQGRHYGYTFGSGTRLTVV.

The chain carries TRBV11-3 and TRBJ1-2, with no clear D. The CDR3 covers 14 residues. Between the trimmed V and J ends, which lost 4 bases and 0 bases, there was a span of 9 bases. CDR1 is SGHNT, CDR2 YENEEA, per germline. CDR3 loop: CASSSPPANYGYTF. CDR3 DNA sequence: TGTGCCAGCAGCTCCCCCCCAGCTAACTATGGCTACACCTTC.

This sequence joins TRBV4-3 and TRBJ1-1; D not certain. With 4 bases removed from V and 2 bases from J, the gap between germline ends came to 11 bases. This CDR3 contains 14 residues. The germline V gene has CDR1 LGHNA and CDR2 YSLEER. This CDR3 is CASSLRTGNTEAFF. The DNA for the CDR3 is TGCGCCAGCAGCCTCAGGACGGGCAACACTGAAGCTTTCTTT.

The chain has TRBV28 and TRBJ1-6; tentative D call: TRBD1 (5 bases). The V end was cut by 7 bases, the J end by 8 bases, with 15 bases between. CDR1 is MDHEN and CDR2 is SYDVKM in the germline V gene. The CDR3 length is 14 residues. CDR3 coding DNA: TGTGCCAGCACCACACCGGGACGGTATTCACCCCTCCACTTT. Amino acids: CASTTPGRYSPLHF.

For the CDR3, the DNA is TGTGCCAGCAGCCGTCCGGGACAGGCCACCTTCTATGGCTACACCTTC. This codes for CASSRPGQATFYGYTF. This chain connects TRBV7-2 to TRBJ1-2; 8 positions match TRBD1. The germline gives CDR1 SGHTA, CDR2 FQGNSA. CDR3 length: 16 residues. With V trimmed by 5 bases and J by 4 bases, 12 bases remained unmatched.

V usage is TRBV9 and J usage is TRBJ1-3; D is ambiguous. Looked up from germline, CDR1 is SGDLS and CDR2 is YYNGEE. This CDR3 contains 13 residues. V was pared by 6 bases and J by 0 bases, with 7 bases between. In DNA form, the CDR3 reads TGTGCCAGCAATTCGGACTCTGGAAACACCATATATTTT. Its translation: CASNSDSGNTIYF.

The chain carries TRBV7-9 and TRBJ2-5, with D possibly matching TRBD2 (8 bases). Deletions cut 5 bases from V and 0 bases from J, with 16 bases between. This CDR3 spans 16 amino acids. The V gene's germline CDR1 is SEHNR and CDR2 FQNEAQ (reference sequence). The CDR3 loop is CASSQGVLADQETQYF. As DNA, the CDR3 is TGTGCCAGCAGCCAGGGGGTACTAGCGGACCAAGAGACCCAGTACTTC.

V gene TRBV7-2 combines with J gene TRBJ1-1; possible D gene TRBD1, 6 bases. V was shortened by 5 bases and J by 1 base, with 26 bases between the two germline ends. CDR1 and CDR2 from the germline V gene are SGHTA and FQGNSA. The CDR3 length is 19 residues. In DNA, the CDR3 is TGTGCCAGCAGCGGTACCCGGACAGCAATCGGGGACGAGAACACTGAAGCTTTCTTT. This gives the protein CASSGTRTAIGDENTEAFF.

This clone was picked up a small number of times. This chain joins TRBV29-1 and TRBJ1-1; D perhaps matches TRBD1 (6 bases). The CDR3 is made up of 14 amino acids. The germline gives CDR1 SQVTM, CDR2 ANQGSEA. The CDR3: CSSGVAGPDTEAFF. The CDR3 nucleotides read TGCAGTTCAGGGGTTGCAGGGCCGGACACTGAAGCTTTCTTT. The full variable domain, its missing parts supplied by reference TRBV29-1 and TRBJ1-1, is SAVISQKPSRDICQRGTSLTIQCQVDSQVTMMFWYRQQPGQSLTLIATANQGSEATYESGFVIDKFPISRPNLTFSTLTVSNMSPEDSSIYLCSSGVAGPDTEAFFGQGTRLTVV.

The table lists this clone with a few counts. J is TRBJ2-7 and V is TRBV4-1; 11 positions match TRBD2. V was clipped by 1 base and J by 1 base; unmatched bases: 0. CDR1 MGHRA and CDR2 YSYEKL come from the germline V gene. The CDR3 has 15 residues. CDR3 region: CASSQVAGGSYEQYV. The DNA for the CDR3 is TGCGCCAGCAGCCAAGTAGCGGGGGGGTCCTACGAGCAGTACGTC.

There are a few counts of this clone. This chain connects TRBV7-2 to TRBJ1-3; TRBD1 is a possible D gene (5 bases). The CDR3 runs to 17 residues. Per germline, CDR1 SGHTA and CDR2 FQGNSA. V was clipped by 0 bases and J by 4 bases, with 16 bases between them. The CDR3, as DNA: TGTGCCAGCAGCTTAGCCCGACCCCAGGGAGCAGGAAACACCATATATTTT. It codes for CASSLARPQGAGNTIYF.

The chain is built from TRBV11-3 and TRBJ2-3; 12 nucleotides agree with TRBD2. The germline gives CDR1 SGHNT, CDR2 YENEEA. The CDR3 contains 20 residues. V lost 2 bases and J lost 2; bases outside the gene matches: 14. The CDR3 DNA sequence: TGTGCCAGCAGCTTAACCCTCCCGTTTACTAGCGGGGGGAACACAGATACGCAGTATTTT. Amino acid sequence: CASSLTLPFTSGGNTDTQYF.

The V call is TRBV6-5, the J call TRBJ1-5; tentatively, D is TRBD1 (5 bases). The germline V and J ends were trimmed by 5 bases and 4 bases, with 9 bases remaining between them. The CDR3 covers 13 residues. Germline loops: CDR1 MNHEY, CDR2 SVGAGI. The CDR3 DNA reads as TGTGCCAGCAGTCCCACAGGAAATCAGCCCCAGCATTTT. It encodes CASSPTGNQPQHF.

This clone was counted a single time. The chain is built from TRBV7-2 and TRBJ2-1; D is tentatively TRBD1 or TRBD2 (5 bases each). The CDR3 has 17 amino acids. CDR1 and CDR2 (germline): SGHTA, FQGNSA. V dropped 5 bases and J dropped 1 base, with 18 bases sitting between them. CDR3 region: CASSPPRGPGSYNEQFF. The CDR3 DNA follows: TGTGCCAGCAGCCCCCCTAGGGGCCCGGGGTCCTACAATGAGCAGTTCTTC.

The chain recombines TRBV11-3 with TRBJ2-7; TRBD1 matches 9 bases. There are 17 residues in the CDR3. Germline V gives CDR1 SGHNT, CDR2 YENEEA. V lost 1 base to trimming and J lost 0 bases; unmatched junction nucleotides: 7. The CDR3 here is CASSLGLRDRDSYEQYF. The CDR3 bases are TGTGCCAGCAGCTTAGGGCTCCGGGACAGGGACTCCTACGAGCAGTACTTC.

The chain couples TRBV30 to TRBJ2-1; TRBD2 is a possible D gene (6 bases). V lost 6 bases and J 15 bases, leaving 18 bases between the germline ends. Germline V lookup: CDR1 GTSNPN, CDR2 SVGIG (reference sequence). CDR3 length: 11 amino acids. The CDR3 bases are TGTGCCTGTCGTTTCCGGGAGACCACGTTCTTC. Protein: CACRFRETTFF.

The CDR3 loop reads CASSLGLRTDTQYF. DNA for the CDR3: TGTGCCAGCAGCCTTGGACTACGTACAGATACGCAGTATTTT. This sequence joins TRBV7-2 and TRBJ2-3; a weak D match, TRBD2 (6 bases). This CDR3 region has 14 residues. With 5 bases removed from V and 3 bases from J, the gap between germline ends came to 12 bases. Germline-derived CDR1 and CDR2 are SGHTA and FQGNSA.

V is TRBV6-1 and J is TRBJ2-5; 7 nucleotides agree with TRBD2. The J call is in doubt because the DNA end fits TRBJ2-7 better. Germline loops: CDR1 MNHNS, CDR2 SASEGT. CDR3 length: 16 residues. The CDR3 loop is CASSGYIGPRGDEQYF. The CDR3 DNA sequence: TGTGCCAGCAGTGGCTACATAGGCCCCCGGGGGGACGAGCAGTACTTC.

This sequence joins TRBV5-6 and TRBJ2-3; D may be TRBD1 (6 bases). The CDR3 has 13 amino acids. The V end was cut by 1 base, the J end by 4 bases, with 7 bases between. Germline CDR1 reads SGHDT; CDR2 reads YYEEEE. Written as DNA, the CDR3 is TGTGCCAGCAGCTTGTGGGGGCCAGATACGCAGTATTTT. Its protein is CASSLWGPDTQYF.

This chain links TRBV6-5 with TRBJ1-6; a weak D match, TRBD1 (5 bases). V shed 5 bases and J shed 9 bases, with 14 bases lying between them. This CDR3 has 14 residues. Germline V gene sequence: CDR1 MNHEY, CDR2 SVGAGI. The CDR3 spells CASSRGSQGSPLHF. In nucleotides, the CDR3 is TGTGCCAGCAGTCGGGGCTCCCAGGGTTCACCCCTCCACTTT.

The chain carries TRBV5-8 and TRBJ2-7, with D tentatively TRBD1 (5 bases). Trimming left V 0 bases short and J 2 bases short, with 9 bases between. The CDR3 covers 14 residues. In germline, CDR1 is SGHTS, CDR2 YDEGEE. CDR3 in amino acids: CASSLAGNTYEQYF. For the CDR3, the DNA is TGTGCCAGCAGCTTGGCAGGGAACACCTACGAGCAGTACTTC.

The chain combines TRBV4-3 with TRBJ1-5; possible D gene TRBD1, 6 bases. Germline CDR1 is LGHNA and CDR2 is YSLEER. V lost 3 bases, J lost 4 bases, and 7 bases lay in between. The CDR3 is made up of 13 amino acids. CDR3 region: CASSQDSNQPQHF. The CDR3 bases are TGCGCCAGCAGCCAGGACAGTAATCAGCCCCAGCATTTT.

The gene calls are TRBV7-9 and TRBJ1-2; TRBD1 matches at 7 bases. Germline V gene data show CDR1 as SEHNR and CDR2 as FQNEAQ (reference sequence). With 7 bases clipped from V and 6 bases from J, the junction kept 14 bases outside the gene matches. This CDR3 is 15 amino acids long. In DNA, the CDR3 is TGTGCCAGCAAAAAGGGCGACAGGGAGTTAGATGGCTACACCTTC. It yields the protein CASKKGDRELDGYTF. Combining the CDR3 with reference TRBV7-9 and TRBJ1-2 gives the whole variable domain DTGVSQNPRHKITKRGQNVTFRCDPISEHNRLYWYRQTLGQGPEFLTYFQNEAQLEKSRLLSDRFSAERPKGSFSTLEIQRTEQGDSAMYLCASKKGDRELDGYTFGSGTRLTVV.

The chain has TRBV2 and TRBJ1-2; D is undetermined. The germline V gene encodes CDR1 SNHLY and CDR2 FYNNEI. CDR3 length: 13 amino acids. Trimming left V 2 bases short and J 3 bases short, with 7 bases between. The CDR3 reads CASSENDHYGYTF. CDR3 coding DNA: TGTGCCAGCAGTGAAAACGATCACTATGGCTACACCTTC. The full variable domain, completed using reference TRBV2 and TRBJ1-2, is EPEVTQTPSHQVTQMGQEVILRCVPISNHLYFYWYRQILGQKVEFLVSFYNNEISEKSEIFDDQFSVERPDGSNFTLKIRSTKLEDSAMYFCASSENDHYGYTFGSGTRLTVV.

CDR3: CASSEYGISTQPQHF. As DNA, the CDR3 is TGTGCCAGCAGCGAGTACGGGATCTCGACTCAGCCCCAGCATTTT. The V gene is TRBV5-6, the J gene TRBJ1-5; D gene ambiguous. V was pared by 4 bases and J by 6 bases, with 17 bases between. The germline V gene has CDR1 SGHDT and CDR2 YYEEEE. The CDR3 extends over 15 amino acids.

CDR3 loop: CASSLENGRQFF. As DNA, the CDR3 is TGTGCCAGCAGCTTAGAAAACGGCAGACAGTTCTTC. The chain recombines TRBV7-2 with TRBJ2-1; D not certain. The CDR3 covers 12 residues. Germline CDR1 and CDR2: SGHTA and FQGNSA. V was pared by 1 base and J by 13 bases, with 11 bases between.

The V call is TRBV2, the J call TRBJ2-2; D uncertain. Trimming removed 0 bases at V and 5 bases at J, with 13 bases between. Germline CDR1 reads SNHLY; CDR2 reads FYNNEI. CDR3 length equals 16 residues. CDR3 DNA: TGTGCCAGCAGTGAAGCGCATCGGGTACGGACCGGGGAGCTGTTTTTT. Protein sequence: CASSEAHRVRTGELFF.

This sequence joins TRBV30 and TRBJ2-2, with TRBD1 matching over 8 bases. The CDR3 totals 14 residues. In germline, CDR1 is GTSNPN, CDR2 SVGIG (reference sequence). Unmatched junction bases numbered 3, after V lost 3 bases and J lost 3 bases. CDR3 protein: CAWSRGQDTGELFF. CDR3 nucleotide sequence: TGTGCCTGGAGCAGGGGGCAGGACACCGGGGAGCTGTTTTTT.

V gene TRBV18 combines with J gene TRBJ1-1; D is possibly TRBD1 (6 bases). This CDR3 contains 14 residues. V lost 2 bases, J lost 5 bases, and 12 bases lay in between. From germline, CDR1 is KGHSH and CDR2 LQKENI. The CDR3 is CASSPTGMGTEAFF. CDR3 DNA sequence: TGTGCCAGCTCACCAACAGGGATGGGGACTGAAGCTTTCTTT.